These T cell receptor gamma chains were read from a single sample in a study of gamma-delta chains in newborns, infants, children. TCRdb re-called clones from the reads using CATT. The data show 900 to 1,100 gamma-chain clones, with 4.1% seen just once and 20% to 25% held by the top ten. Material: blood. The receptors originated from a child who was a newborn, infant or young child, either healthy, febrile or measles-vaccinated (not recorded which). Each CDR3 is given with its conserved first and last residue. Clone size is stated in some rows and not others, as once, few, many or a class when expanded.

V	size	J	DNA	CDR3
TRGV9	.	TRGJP	TGTGCCTTGTGGGACTCCCAAGAGTTGGGCAAAAAAATCAAGGTATTT	CALWDSQELGKKIKVF
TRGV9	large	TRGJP	TGTGCCTTGTGGGAGGTGAGAGAGTTGGGCAAAAAAATCAAGGTATTT	CALWEVRELGKKIKVF
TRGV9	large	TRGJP	TGTGCCTTGTGGGAGACTCGGCAAGAGTTGGGCAAAAAAATCAAGGTATTT	CALWETRQELGKKIKVF
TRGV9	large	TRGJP	TGTGCCTTGTGGGAGGTGGAGGAGTTGGGCAAAAAAATCAAGGTATTT	CALWEVEELGKKIKVF
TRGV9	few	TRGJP	TGTGCCTTGTGGGAGGTGGAGTTGGGCAAAAAAATCAAGGTATTT	CALWEVELGKKIKVF
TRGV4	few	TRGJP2	TGTGCCACCTGGGGTGTGCGGACTGATTGGATCAAGACGTTT	CATWGVRTDWIKTF
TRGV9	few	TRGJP	TGTGCCTTGTGGGAGGTCGAGGAACCAAAGAAGGTGGGCAAAAAAATCAAGGTATTT	CALWEVEEPKKVGKKIKVF
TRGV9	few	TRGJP	TGTGCCTTGTGGGAACCGCGTGGAGAGTTGGGCAAAAAAATCAAGGTATTT	CALWEPRGELGKKIKVF
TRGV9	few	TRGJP	TGTGCCTTGTGGGAGCAGGGGGAGTTGGGCAAAAAAATCAAGGTATTT	CALWEQGELGKKIKVF
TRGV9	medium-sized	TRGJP	TGTGCCTTGTGGGAGGTGGAACTGGGCAAAAAAATCAAGGTATTT	CALWEVELGKKIKVF
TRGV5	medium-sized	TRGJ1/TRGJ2	TGTGCCACCTGGGCTGCTGCTTATTATAAGAAACTCTTT	CATWAAAYYKKLF
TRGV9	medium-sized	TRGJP	TGTGCCTTGTGGGAGTTAGAGTTGGGCAAAAAAATCAAGGTATTT	CALWELELGKKIKVF
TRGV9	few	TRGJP	TGTGCCTTGTGGGAGGTGTTAGGAGAGTTGGGCAAAAAAATCAAGGTATTT	CALWEVLGELGKKIKVF
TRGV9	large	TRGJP	TGTGCCTTGTGGGAGGTTAGTTGGGAGTTGGGCAAAAAAATCAAGGTATTT	CALWEVSWELGKKIKVF
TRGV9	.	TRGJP	TGTGCCTTGTGGGAGGTCAAGCAAGAGTTGGGCAAAAAAATCAAGGTATTT	CALWEVKQELGKKIKVF
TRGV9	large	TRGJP	TGTGCCTTGTGGGAGCTTCAAGAGTTGGGCAAAAAAATCAAGGTATTT	CALWELQELGKKIKVF
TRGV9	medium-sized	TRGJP	TGTGCCTTGTGGGAGGTGCAGCTCTCAGAGTTGGGCAAAAAAATCAAGGTATTT	CALWEVQLSELGKKIKVF
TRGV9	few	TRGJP	TGTGCCTTGTGGGTCCTCGTGGAAGAGTTGGGCAAAAAAATCAAGGTATTT	CALWVLVEELGKKIKVF
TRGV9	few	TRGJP	TGTGCCTTGTGGGAGACGGAGTTGGGCAAAAAAATCAAGGTATTT	CALWETELGKKIKVF
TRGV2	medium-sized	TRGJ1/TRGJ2	TGTGCCACCTGGGACGACCCCATCAGGTATAAGAAACTCTTT	CATWDDPIRYKKLF
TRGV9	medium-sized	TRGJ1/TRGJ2	TGTGCCTTGTGGGAGGTTTATTATAAGAAACTCTTT	CALWEVYYKKLF
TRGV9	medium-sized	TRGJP	TGTGCCTTGTGGGAGTCGATCCAAGAGTTGGGCAAAAAAATCAAGGTATTT	CALWESIQELGKKIKVF
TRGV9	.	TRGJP	TGTGCCTTGTGGGAGGGAGAACAAGAGTTGGGCAAAAAAATCAAGGTATTT	CALWEGEQELGKKIKVF
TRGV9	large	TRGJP	TGTGCCTTGTGGGAGGTGCAATTGGGCAAAAAAATCAAGGTATTT	CALWEVQLGKKIKVF
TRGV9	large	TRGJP	TGTGCCTTGTGGGAGGTGGGCGAGTTGGGCAAAAAAATCAAGGTATTT	CALWEVGELGKKIKVF
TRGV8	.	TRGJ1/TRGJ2	TGTGCCACCTGGGATATAGGACTCTTT	CATWDIGLF
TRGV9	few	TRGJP	TGTGCCTTGTGGGAGACCCGAGTTGGGTTGGGCAAAAAAATCAAGGTATTT	CALWETRVGLGKKIKVF
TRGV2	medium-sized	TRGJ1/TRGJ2	TGTGCCACCTGGGACCCCCCTAGAGATTATTATAAGAAACTCTTT	CATWDPPRDYYKKLF
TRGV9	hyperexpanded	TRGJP	TGTGCCTTGTGGGAGCAAGAGTTGGGCAAAAAAATCAAGGTATTT	CALWEQELGKKIKVF
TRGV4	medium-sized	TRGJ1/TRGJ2	TGTGCCACCTGGGACGGGCGAGATTATTATAAGAAACTCTTT	CATWDGRDYYKKLF
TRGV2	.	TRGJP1	TGTGCCACCTGGGACGGTACCGGTTGGTTCAAGATATTT	CATWDGTGWFKIF
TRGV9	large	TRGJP	TGTGCCTTGTGGGAGCTCCCCCTGGGCAAAAAAATCAAGGTATTT	CALWELPLGKKIKVF
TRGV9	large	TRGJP	TGTGCCTTGTGGGGCGCATCCGAGATGGGCAAAAAAATCAAGGTATTT	CALWGASEMGKKIKVF
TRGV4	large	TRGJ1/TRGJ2	TGTGCCACAAATTATTATAAGAAACTCTTT	CATNYYKKLF
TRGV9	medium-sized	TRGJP	TGTGCCTTGTGGGAGGTGCACGCAGAGTTGGGCAAAAAAATCAAGGTATTT	CALWEVHAELGKKIKVF
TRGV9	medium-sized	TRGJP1	TGTGCCTTGTGGGAGCCCCTGGGCACTGGTTGGTTCAAGATATTT	CALWEPLGTGWFKIF
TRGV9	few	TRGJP	TGTGCCTTGTGGGAGGCCCGGAGCGCGGAGTTGGGCAAAAAAATCAGGGTATTT	CALWEARSAELGKKIRVF
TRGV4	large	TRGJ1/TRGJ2	TGTGCCACCTGGGACGGGCGCTGCGAGAAACTCTTT	CATWDGRCEKLF
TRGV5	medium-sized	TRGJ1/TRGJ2	TGTGCCACCTGGACCCTTTATTATAAGAAACTCTTT	CATWTLYYKKLF
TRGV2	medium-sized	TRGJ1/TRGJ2	TGTGCCACCTGGGACATAGATAAGAAACTCTTT	CATWDIDKKLF
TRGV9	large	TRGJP	TGTGCCTTGTGGGAGAGTTTAGAGTTGGGCAAAAAAATCAAGGTATTT	CALWESLELGKKIKVF
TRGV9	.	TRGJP	TGTGCCTTGTGGGAGGCGACCCAAGAGTTGGGCAAAAAAATCAAGGTATTT	CALWEATQELGKKIKVF
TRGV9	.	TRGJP	TGTGCCTTGTGGGAGGCTAACCAAGAGTTGGGCAAAAAAATCAAGGTATTT	CALWEANQELGKKIKVF
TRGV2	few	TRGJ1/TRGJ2	TGTGCCACCTGGGACGGTTATTATAAGAAACTCTTT	CATWDGYYKKLF
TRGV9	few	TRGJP	TGTGCCTTGTGGGAGGCTTCCCAAGAGTTGGGCAAAAAAATCAAGGTATTT	CALWEASQELGKKIKVF